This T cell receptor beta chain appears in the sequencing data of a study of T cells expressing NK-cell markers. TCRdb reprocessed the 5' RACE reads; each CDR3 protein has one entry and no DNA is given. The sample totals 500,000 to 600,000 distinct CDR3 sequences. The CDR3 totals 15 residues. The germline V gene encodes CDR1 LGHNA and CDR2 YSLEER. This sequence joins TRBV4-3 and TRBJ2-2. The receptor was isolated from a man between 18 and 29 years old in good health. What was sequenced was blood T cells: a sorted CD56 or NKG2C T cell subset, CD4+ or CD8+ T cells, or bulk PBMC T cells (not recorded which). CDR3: CASSQLPGPTGELFF.